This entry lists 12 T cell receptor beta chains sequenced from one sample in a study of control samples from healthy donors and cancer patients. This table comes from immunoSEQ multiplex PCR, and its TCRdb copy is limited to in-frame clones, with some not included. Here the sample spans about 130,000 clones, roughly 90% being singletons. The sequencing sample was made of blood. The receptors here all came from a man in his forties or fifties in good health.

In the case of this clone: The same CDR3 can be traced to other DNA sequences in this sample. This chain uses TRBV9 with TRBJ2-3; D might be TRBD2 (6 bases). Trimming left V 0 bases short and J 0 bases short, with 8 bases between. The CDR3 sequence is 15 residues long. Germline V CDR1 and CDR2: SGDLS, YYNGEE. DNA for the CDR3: TGTGCCAGCAGCGTAGCGGGGGTAAGCACAGATACGCAGTATTTT. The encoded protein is CASSVAGVSTDTQYF.

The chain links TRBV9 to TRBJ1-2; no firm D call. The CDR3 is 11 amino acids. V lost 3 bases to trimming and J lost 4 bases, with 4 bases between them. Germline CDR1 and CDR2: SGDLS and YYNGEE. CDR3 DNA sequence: TGTGCCAGCAGCGCCGCCTATGGCTACACCTTC. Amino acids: CASSAAYGYTF.

The CDR3 region is CASRAVGGGYTF. The CDR3 DNA reads as TGTGCCAGCAGGGCCGTGGGGGGAGGCTACACCTTC. This rearrangement joins TRBV28 to TRBJ1-2; D perhaps matches TRBD1 (5 bases). The CDR3 spans 12 residues. Per the germline V gene, CDR1 is MDHEN and CDR2 is SYDVKM. The V and J ends lost 6 bases and 8 bases respectively, with 13 bases between them.

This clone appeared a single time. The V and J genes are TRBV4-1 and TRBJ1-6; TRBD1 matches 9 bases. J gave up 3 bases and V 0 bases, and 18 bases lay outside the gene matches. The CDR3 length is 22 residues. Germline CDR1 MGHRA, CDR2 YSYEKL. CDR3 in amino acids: CASSQDPAVPGQGSFYNSPLHF. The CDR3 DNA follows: TGCGCCAGCAGCCAAGATCCCGCAGTTCCGGGACAGGGCTCCTTCTATAATTCACCCCTCCACTTT.

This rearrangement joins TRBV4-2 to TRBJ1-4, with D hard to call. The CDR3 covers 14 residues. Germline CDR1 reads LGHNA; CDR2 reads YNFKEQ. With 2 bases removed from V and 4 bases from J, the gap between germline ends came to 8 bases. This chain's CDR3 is CASSQNLYNEKLFF. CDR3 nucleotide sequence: TGTGCCAGCAGCCAAAATCTGTATAATGAAAAACTGTTTTTT.

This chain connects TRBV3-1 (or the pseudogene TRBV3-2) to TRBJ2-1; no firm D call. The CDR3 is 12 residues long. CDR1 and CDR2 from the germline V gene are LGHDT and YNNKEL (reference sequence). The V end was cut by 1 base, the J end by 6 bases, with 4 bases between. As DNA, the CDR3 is TGTGCCAGCAGCCAAGTGGCCAATGAGCAGTTCTTC. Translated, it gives CASSQVANEQFF.

CDR3 sequence reads: CASGPGAGSNTEAFF. In DNA form, the CDR3 reads TGTGCTAGTGGCCCGGGGGCAGGGTCGAACACTGAAGCTTTCTTT. The chain carries TRBV12-5 and TRBJ1-1, with TRBD1 as a possible D gene (6 bases). Germline CDR1 LGHNT, CDR2 FRNRAP. V was pared by 6 bases and J by 1 base, with 15 bases between. This CDR3 has 15 residues.

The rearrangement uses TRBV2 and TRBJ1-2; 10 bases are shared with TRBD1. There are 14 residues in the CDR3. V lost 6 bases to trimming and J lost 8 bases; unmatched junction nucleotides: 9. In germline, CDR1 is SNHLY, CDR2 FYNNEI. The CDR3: CASRETGGLRGYTF. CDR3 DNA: TGTGCCAGCAGGGAGACAGGGGGCCTGAGGGGCTACACCTTC.

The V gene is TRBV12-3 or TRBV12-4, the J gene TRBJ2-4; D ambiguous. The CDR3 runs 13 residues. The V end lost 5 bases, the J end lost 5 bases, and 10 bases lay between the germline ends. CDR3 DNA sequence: TGTGCCAGCAGTCCCGATGACGAAAACATTCAGTACTTC. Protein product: CASSPDDENIQYF.

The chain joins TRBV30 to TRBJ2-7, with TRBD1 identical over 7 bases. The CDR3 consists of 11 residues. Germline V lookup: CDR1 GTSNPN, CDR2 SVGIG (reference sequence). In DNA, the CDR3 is TGTGCTTGGGGACAGTCCTACGAGCAGTACTTC. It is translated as CAWGQSYEQYF.

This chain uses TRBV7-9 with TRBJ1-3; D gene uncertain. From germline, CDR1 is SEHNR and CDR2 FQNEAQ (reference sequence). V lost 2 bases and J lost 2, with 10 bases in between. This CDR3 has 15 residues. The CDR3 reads CASSLSSMTGNTIYF. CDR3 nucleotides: TGTGCCAGCAGCTTATCCTCTATGACTGGAAACACCATATATTTT.

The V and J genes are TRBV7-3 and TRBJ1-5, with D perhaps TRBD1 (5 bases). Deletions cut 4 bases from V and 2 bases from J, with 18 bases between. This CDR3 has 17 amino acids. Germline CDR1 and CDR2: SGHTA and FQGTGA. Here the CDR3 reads CASSSPSGGRGNQPQHF. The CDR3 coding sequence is TGTGCCAGCAGCTCCCCCAGCGGGGGTAGGGGCAATCAGCCCCAGCATTTT.